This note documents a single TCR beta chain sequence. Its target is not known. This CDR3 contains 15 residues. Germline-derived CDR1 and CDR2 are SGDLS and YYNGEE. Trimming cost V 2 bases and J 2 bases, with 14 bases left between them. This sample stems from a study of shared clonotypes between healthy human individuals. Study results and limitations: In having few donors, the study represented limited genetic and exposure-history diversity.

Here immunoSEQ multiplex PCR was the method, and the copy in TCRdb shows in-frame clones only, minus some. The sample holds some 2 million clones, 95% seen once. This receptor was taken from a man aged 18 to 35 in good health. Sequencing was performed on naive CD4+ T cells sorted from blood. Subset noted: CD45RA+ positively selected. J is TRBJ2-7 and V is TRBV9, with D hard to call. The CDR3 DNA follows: TGTGCCAGCAGCGTTTCAACGGACCCGACCTACGAGCAGTACTTC. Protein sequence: CASSVSTDPTYEQYF.